Below, 27 T cell receptor beta chains from the same sample are listed, as sequenced in a study of patients and donors after allogeneic stem cell transplantation (dated by TCRdb to 2018 to 2020). Receptor amplification or capture employed RT-PCR. Instrument on record: NextSeq 550. TCRdb reprocessed the public reads (quality trimming at Q25 with fastp, clone calling with MiXCR) and kept in-frame beta chains. When rows share a CDR3 protein, they turn into one entry using the most common DNA and genes. Present in this sample are about a million distinct CDR3 sequences, more than 15% of which were seen just once. Clones ranked in the top ten supply about 6% of the sample. The specimen sequenced was blood, either unsorted or a sorted T cell fraction (not recorded which). The receptors derive from a human donor who was either an allogeneic HSCT recipient or a stem cell or donor lymphocyte infusion donor (not recorded which). It is not recorded whose cells these are; they may come from a transplant donor.

In this sample, this clonotype turned up a few times. The rearrangement links TRBV3-1 to TRBJ2-5, with 9 bases that match TRBD2. The CDR3 contains 18 residues. J was trimmed by 2 bases and V by 0 bases; bases with no gene match: 10. From germline, CDR1 is LGHDT and CDR2 YNNKEL (reference sequence). CDR3 DNA sequence: TGTGCCAGCAGCCAAGATGGATCTGATACTAGCGGGCAAGAGACCCAGTACTTC. It specifies CASSQDGSDTSGQETQYF.

This clonotype was picked up one time. The chain has TRBV6-2 or TRBV6-3 and TRBJ1-5; D not resolved. Germline values: CDR1 MNHEY, CDR2 SVGEGT. There are 12 residues in the CDR3. V was trimmed by 6 bases and J by 4 bases, leaving 7 bases between them. In DNA form, the CDR3 reads TGTGCCAGCAGGTCCGGGAATCAGCCCCAGCATTTT. Its protein is CASRSGNQPQHF.

This clonotype was observed a few times. The genes are TRBV24-1 and TRBJ1-2, with a tentative D call TRBD1 (5 bases). The V end lost 2 bases, the J end lost 6 bases, and 12 bases lay between the germline ends. This CDR3 is built from 14 residues. The V gene's germline CDR1 is KGHDR and CDR2 SFDVKD. The CDR3 spells CATSDWTLTDGYTF. The CDR3 DNA sequence: TGTGCCACCAGTGATTGGACACTGACGGATGGCTACACCTTC.

This chain uses TRBV4-2 with TRBJ2-7; 13 bases are a match to TRBD2. This CDR3 comprises 15 residues. The germline V gene encodes CDR1 LGHNA and CDR2 YNFKEQ. The V segment lost 3 bases and the J segment 7 bases; nucleotides outside the gene matches: 6. The CDR3 DNA follows: TGTGCCAGCAGCCAGAGGACTAGCGGGAGATTTGAGCAGTACTTC. It encodes CASSQRTSGRFEQYF.

V gene TRBV12-3 or TRBV12-4 combines with J gene TRBJ2-5; 9 nucleotides agree with TRBD1. The CDR3 has 15 amino acids. With 6 bases clipped from V and 4 bases from J, the junction kept 9 bases outside the gene matches. CDR3 bases: TGTGCCAGCAGCTCCGGGACAGGGATCGGAGAGACCCAGTACTTC. Translation gives CASSSGTGIGETQYF.

The genes are TRBV7-2 and TRBJ2-6, with D uncertain. Trimming cost V 8 bases and J 1 base, with 9 bases left between them. Germline V CDR1 and CDR2: SGHTA, FQGNSA. The CDR3 is 14 amino acids. The DNA of the CDR3 is TGTGCCAGCCCCCCAGGATCTGGGGCCAACGTCCTGACTTTC. Translation: CASPPGSGANVLTF.

The rearrangement uses TRBV4-3 and TRBJ2-1, with 9 bases matching TRBD1. The CDR3 has 17 amino acids. The junction had 6 bases not matched to a gene; V was cut back by 0 bases and J by 3 bases. Germline V gives CDR1 LGHNA, CDR2 YSLEER. The CDR3 is CASSQEHGTGIYNEQFF. CDR3 DNA: TGCGCCAGCAGCCAAGAACACGGGACAGGGATCTACAATGAGCAGTTCTTC.

The chain combines TRBV5-1 with TRBJ2-1, with TRBD2 matching over 8 bases. Germline V gives CDR1 SGHRS, CDR2 YFSETQ. The CDR3 extends over 15 amino acids. V shed 4 bases and J 5 bases; nucleotides not matched to a gene: 8. CDR3: CASSQRAGEDNEQFF. CDR3 coding DNA: TGCGCCAGCAGCCAGAGAGCGGGGGAGGACAATGAGCAGTTCTTC. The entire variable domain, with the rest obtained from reference TRBV5-1 and TRBJ2-1, is as follows: KAGVTQTPRYLIKTRGQQVTLSCSPISGHRSVSWYQQTPGQGLQFLFEYFSETQRNKGNFPGRFSGRQFSNSRSEMNVSTLELGDSALYLCASSQRAGEDNEQFFGPGTRLTVL.

Ten or more counts support this clonotype. The chain links TRBV11-2 to TRBJ2-1; the D gene could be TRBD1 or TRBD2 (5 bases each). Germline V gene sequence: CDR1 SGHAT, CDR2 FQNNGV. The CDR3 spans 14 residues. The V gene lost 5 bases and the J gene lost 6 bases, with 14 bases spanning the gap. DNA for the CDR3: TGTGCCAGCAGCCAGATTCGGGGCCTCAATGAGCAGTTCTTC. It specifies CASSQIRGLNEQFF.

This sequence joins TRBV7-9 and TRBJ1-4; D not resolved. Germline V gives CDR1 SEHNR, CDR2 FQNEAQ (reference sequence). Trimming cost V 3 bases and J 3 bases, with 14 bases left between them. The CDR3 has 16 residues. CDR3 sequence: CASSFIARASNEKLFF. The CDR3 nucleotides read TGTGCCAGCAGCTTTATCGCCCGGGCCTCTAATGAAAAACTGTTTTTT. Supplemented by reference TRBV7-9 and TRBJ1-4, the full variable domain reads DTGVSQNPRHKITKRGQNVTFRCDPISEHNRLYWYRQTLGQGPEFLTYFQNEAQLEKSRLLSDRFSAERPKGSFSTLEIQRTEQGDSAMYLCASSFIARASNEKLFFGSGTQLSVL.

The table lists this clonotype with a count of one. The rearrangement uses TRBV4-1 and TRBJ2-1; 13 bases fit TRBD2. CDR1 is MGHRA, CDR2 YSYEKL, per germline. J lost 9 bases, V lost 2 bases, and 7 bases had no gene match. The CDR3 extends over 16 amino acids. The CDR3 DNA is TGCGCCAGCAGCCAACCCACTAGCGGGAGGGCCGGTGAGCAGTTCTTC. Translating gives CASSQPTSGRAGEQFF.

This clonotype has ten or more counts. The genes are TRBV7-6 and TRBJ1-3; D call uncertain. CDR1 is SGHVS and CDR2 is FNYEAQ in the germline V gene. CDR3 size: 18 residues. V was pared by 2 bases and J by 4 bases, with 21 bases between. CDR3 in DNA: TGTGCCAGCAGCTTAACCACGGCAGACGGGATGGCGGGAAACACCATATATTTT. Its protein product is CASSLTTADGMAGNTIYF. Full variable domain (rest looked up from reference TRBV7-6 and TRBJ1-3): GAGVSQSPRYKVTKRGQDVALRCDPISGHVSLYWYRQALGQGPEFLTYFNYEAQQDKSGLPNDRFSAERPEGSISTLTIQRTEQRDSAMYRCASSLTTADGMAGNTIYFGEGSWLTVV.

This clonotype was found once. The V and J genes are TRBV20-1 and TRBJ2-1, with 8 bases aligning to TRBD2. Germline CDR1 reads DFQATT; CDR2 reads SNEGSKA (reference sequence). V shed 3 bases and J 2 bases; nucleotides not matched to a gene: 9. The CDR3 has 16 amino acids. The CDR3 DNA is TGCAGTGCTAGGCTTTTGGTAGCGGGAACCTACAATGAGCAGTTCTTC. As protein: CSARLLVAGTYNEQFF.

The chain uses TRBV7-9 and TRBJ2-6; TRBD1 agrees at 7 bases. The length of the CDR3 is 13 residues. CDR1 and CDR2 (germline): SEHNR, FQNEAQ (reference sequence). The J segment lost 3 bases and the V segment lost 8 bases, leaving 1 base of the junction unmatched. CDR3 nucleotide sequence: TGTGCCAGCGGACAGGTTGGGGCCAACGTCCTGACTTTC. Protein sequence: CASGQVGANVLTF.

This clonotype was detected only a few times. This rearrangement joins TRBV10-3 to TRBJ2-7; 10 nucleotides line up with TRBD1. This CDR3 spans 14 amino acids. Unmatched junction bases numbered 6, after V lost 7 bases and J lost 3 bases. Germline CDR1 is ENHRY and CDR2 is SYGVKD. The CDR3 is CAINPGQGNYEQYF. DNA for the CDR3: TGTGCCATCAACCCGGGACAGGGGAACTACGAGCAGTACTTC.

This sequence joins TRBV7-6 and TRBJ2-7, with 7 bases fitting TRBD1. The CDR3 has 16 residues. The V segment lost 6 bases and the J segment 1 base; nucleotides outside the gene matches: 12. The germline V gene encodes CDR1 SGHVS and CDR2 FNYEAQ. CDR3 residues: CASSPTAGRGSYEQYF. The CDR3 DNA reads as TGTGCCAGCAGTCCCACCGCTGGCAGGGGGTCCTACGAGCAGTACTTC.

This clonotype was detected a few times. The genes are TRBV20-1 and TRBJ1-2, with D unclear. Per germline, CDR1 DFQATT and CDR2 SNEGSKA (reference sequence). CDR3 size: 14 residues. Trimming cost V 0 bases and J 3 bases, with 11 bases left between them. As DNA, the CDR3 is TGCAGTGCTAGAGATCAAGTCAGAGACTATGGCTACACCTTC. Translated: CSARDQVRDYGYTF.

The rearrangement uses TRBV20-1 and TRBJ1-1; the D gene is possibly TRBD1 (5 bases). In germline, CDR1 is DFQATT, CDR2 SNEGSKA (reference sequence). There are 13 residues in the CDR3. Trimming took off 6 bases at V and 5 bases at J, with 16 bases between the two ends. CDR3 sequence reads: CSARRGGGTEAFF. The CDR3, as DNA: TGCAGTGCGCGGAGAGGTGGGGGGACTGAAGCTTTCTTT.

This clonotype has a count of ten or more. The V and J genes are TRBV29-1 and TRBJ2-7; D gene ambiguous. The CDR3 has 13 amino acids. Between the trimmed V and J ends, which lost 3 bases and 0 bases, there was a span of 9 bases. The germline gives CDR1 SQVTM, CDR2 ANQGSEA. In nucleotides, the CDR3 is TGCAGCGTTGATTTAGGGAACTCCTACGAGCAGTACTTC. As protein: CSVDLGNSYEQYF.

The V gene is TRBV4-2, the J gene TRBJ2-5, with no clear D. The CDR3 spans 14 residues. V was trimmed by 1 base and J by 3 bases, leaving 9 bases between them. Germline CDR1 reads LGHNA; CDR2 reads YNFKEQ. CDR3 coding DNA: TGTGCCAGCAGCCAAGGGTTTGGCGAAGAGACCCAGTACTTC. Translated: CASSQGFGEETQYF.

V is TRBV9 and J is TRBJ2-7, with 8 bases fitting TRBD1. The CDR3 is 13 amino acids. Germline V CDR1 and CDR2: SGDLS, YYNGEE. The V and J ends lost 7 bases and 2 bases, in that order; junction bases with no gene match: 5. This chain's CDR3 is CASPGTGAYEQYF. CDR3 coding DNA: TGTGCCAGCCCCGGGACAGGAGCCTACGAGCAGTACTTC.

This clonotype was observed a handful of times. The rearrangement uses TRBV20-1 and TRBJ1-2, with no clear D. Trimming left V 6 bases short and J 2 bases short, with 19 bases between. CDR3 size: 15 residues. Looked up from germline, CDR1 is DFQATT and CDR2 is SNEGSKA (reference sequence). In DNA, the CDR3 is TGCAGTGCCTGGACCTCGTCGCGGCCAAACTATGGCTACACCTTC. Its translation is CSAWTSSRPNYGYTF.

V gene TRBV5-6 combines with J gene TRBJ1-6, with D hard to call. The CDR3 is 15 amino acids. Trimming left V 3 bases short and J 8 bases short, with 15 bases between. Germline V gene lookup returns CDR1 SGHDT and CDR2 YYEEEE. The CDR3 nucleotides read TGTGCCAGCAGCTCCAAAGATTCTATATATTCACCCCTCCACTTT. Protein sequence: CASSSKDSIYSPLHF.

This clonotype was observed a handful of times. V usage is TRBV20-1 and J usage is TRBJ1-2; possibly TRBD1 for D (5 bases). This CDR3 has 12 residues. V dropped 6 bases and J dropped 5 bases, with 13 bases sitting between them. The germline gives CDR1 DFQATT, CDR2 SNEGSKA (reference sequence). The CDR3 reads CSAGDKAYGYTF. The CDR3 DNA is TGCAGTGCGGGGGATAAGGCTTATGGCTACACCTTC.

This clonotype has a handful of counts. V usage is TRBV12-3 or TRBV12-4 and J usage is TRBJ1-3, with a weak D call TRBD1 (5 bases). CDR3 length equals 15 residues. Trimming removed 2 bases at V and 3 bases at J, with 11 bases between. DNA for the CDR3: TGTGCCAGCAGTTTACAGGGAGGCTTTGGAAACACCATATATTTT. This encodes CASSLQGGFGNTIYF.

This clonotype was picked up a small number of times. The CDR3 nucleotides read TGTGCCAGCAGTTTCCTCCCCCCGGGACTAGCGGGACGCAATGAGCAGTTCTTC. Amino acid sequence: CASSFLPPGLAGRNEQFF. This chain joins TRBV27 and TRBJ2-1; 13 bases line up with TRBD2. Per germline, CDR1 MNHEY and CDR2 SMNVEV (reference sequence). The trim removed 3 bases at V and 6 bases at J, leaving 11 bases unmatched. The CDR3 totals 18 residues.

For this clonotype: A single base separates this from a much larger clone, so it may be a read error. This chain connects TRBV14 to TRBJ2-7; D not resolved. The CDR3 extends over 12 amino acids. With 3 bases removed from V and 2 bases from J, the gap between germline ends came to 5 bases. Per germline, CDR1 SGHDN and CDR2 FVKESK. CDR3 sequence (DNA): TGTGCCAGCAGCCATAGCCCCTACGAGCAGTACTTC. Translating it yields CASSHSPYEQYF.